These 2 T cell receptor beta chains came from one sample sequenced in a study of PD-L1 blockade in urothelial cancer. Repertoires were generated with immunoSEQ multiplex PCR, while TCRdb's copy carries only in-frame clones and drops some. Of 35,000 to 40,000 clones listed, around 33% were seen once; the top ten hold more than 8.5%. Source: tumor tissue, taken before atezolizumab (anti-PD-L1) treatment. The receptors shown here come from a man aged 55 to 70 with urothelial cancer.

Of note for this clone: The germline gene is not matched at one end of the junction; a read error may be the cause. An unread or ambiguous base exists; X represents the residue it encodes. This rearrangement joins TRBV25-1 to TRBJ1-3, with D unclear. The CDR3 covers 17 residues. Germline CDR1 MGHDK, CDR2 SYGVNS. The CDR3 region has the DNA TGTGCCAGCAGTGATTCGGGCAGGCTACTCTCTGGAAACACYATATATTTT. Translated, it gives CASSDSGRLLSGNXIYF. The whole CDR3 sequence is CASSDSGRLLSGNTIYF.

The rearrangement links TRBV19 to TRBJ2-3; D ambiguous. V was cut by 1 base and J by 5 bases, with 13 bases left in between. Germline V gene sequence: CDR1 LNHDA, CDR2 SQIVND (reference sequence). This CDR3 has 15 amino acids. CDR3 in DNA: TGTGCCAGTAGTATAGCTTTAGTAAGAATAGATACGCAGTATTTT. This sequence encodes CASSIALVRIDTQYF.